This TCR beta chain was identified during a study of blood T cell repertoires in COVID-19. Sequencing was performed with immunoSEQ multiplex PCR; in TCRdb, only in-frame clones are kept and a portion is missing. The table has roughly 59,000 clones, approximately 82% seen once. V was shortened by 2 bases and J by 6 bases, with 16 bases between the two germline ends. The CDR3 is made up of 15 amino acids. CDR1 and CDR2 (germline): GTSNPN, SVGIG (reference sequence). This sequence was found in a man older than 75 with acute or convalescent COVID-19. The chain uses TRBV30 and TRBJ1-4; D is possibly TRBD1 (6 bases). The specimen was peripheral blood. The DNA for the CDR3 is TGTGCCTGGAGTATACAAACAGGGAAATATGAAAAACTGTTTTTT. This gives the protein CAWSIQTGKYEKLFF.